This T cell receptor beta chain comes out of a study of beta chain features in type 1 diabetes. Study-wide results and caveats: Within each of all four CD4+ subsets, Type 1 diabetes patients had TCRB CDR3s that were moderately but significantly shorter. Any HLA-type effect on TCRB rearrangement remained unresolved here.

As to this clone: Antigen specificity is unknown.

The study reverse transcribed the entire isolated RNA, so it sequenced expressed TCRB transcripts. Assay: immunoSEQ multiplex PCR; the TCRdb copy retains only in-frame clones and omits some. The data show about 360,000 clones, roughly 12% seen once. The receptor was derived from a woman younger than 30 with type 1 diabetes. The specimen was naive CD4+ T cells from blood.

In DNA, the CDR3 is TGTGCCAGCAGCTTAGTACAGGGGCATAATTCACCCCTCCACTTT. Protein product: CASSLVQGHNSPLHF. The chain combines TRBV7-9 with TRBJ1-6, with 7 bases that match TRBD1. This CDR3 contains 15 residues. Germline trimming cut 1 base from V and 5 bases from J; bases unmatched to any gene: 2. Germline loops: CDR1 SEHNR, CDR2 FQNEAQ (reference sequence).